The 4 T cell receptor beta chains below come from one sample, sequenced in a study of blood T cell repertoires in COVID-19. Data came from immunoSEQ multiplex PCR; TCRdb stores just in-frame clones and leaves some out. The sample consists of about 300,000 clones, roughly 86% of them appearing once. Sample: peripheral blood. Every receptor here comes from a woman aged 25 to 39 with COVID-19, enrolled during active disease.

The CDR3 DNA sequence: TGTGCCAGCAGCCCACCCAGCGGGGGGTACACAGATACGCAGTATTTT. Translated, it gives CASSPPSGGYTDTQYF. The chain employs TRBV11-2 and TRBJ2-3, with 9 bases lining up with TRBD2. This CDR3 has 16 residues. The germline gives CDR1 SGHAT, CDR2 FQNNGV. Unmatched junction bases numbered 8, after V lost 5 bases and J lost 2 bases.

This chain connects TRBV29-1 to TRBJ1-1; TRBD1 matches at 8 bases. This CDR3 has 11 residues. The J segment lost 12 bases and the V segment lost 5 bases, leaving 8 bases of the junction unmatched. Per germline, CDR1 SQVTM and CDR2 ANQGSEA. The CDR3 region has the DNA TGCAGCGTTCCCGGACAGGGAGGACCTTTCTTT. Its translation: CSVPGQGGPFF.

The rearrangement links TRBV19 to TRBJ2-5; D gene uncertain. Germline-derived CDR1 and CDR2 are LNHDA and SQIVND (reference sequence). The germline V and J ends were trimmed by 5 bases and 4 bases, with 8 bases remaining between them. This CDR3 has 12 amino acids. Written as DNA, the CDR3 is TGTGCCAGTAGTGCCCAGATAGAGACCCAGTACTTC. This translates into CASSAQIETQYF.

The J gene is TRBJ1-6, the V gene TRBV19, with TRBD1 identical over 8 bases. The CDR3 totals 18 residues. With 3 bases clipped from V and 4 bases from J, the junction kept 11 bases outside the gene matches. CDR1 is LNHDA, CDR2 SQIVND, per germline (reference sequence). CDR3 sequence (DNA): TGTGCCAGTAGTATCAGGGATTCACAGGGGGTTTATAATTCACCCCTCCACTTT. This sequence encodes CASSIRDSQGVYNSPLHF. Full variable domain (outside the CDR3, taken from reference TRBV19 and TRBJ1-6): DGGITQSPKYLFRKEGQNVTLSCEQNLNHDAMYWYRQDPGQGLRLIYYSQIVNDFQKGDIAEGYSVSREKKESFPLTVTSAQKNPTAFYLCASSIRDSQGVYNSPLHFGNGTRLTVT.